Below are 23 T cell receptor beta chains sequenced from a single sample in a study of T-cell reconstitution after alpha-beta-depleted transplantation in children. Unique molecular identifiers tagged the TCRbeta library. Via MiXCR, TCRdb re-called the PCR reads, giving one row per CDR3 protein. The profile shows about 200,000 distinct CDR3 sequences, around 8.4% of them singletons. The sequences come from PBMCs, mostly from graft donor cells, collected 360 days after TCRalphabeta/CD19-depleted stem cell transplant. All receptors derive from a male patient under 10 years old who had a stem cell transplant for acute myeloid leukemia, so the T cells may come from the graft donor.

This clonotype was seen a few times. This chain connects TRBV6-5 to TRBJ2-1; no clear D gene. Trimming shortened V by 5 bases and J by 4 bases, and 9 bases separated the two germline ends. The CDR3 is made up of 13 amino acids. Germline CDR1 is MNHEY and CDR2 is SVGAGI. In DNA form, the CDR3 reads TGTGCCAGCAGTCACGGTGGATACAATGAGCAGTTCTTC. This codes for CASSHGGYNEQFF.

V and J are TRBV7-2 and TRBJ1-2; D ambiguous. V dropped 1 base and J dropped 4 bases, with 10 bases sitting between them. Per germline, CDR1 SGHTA and CDR2 FQGNSA. The CDR3 extends over 14 amino acids. The CDR3 DNA follows: TGTGCCAGCAGCTTAGATAACAGCCTCTATGGCTACACCTTC. Translating it yields CASSLDNSLYGYTF.

This clonotype has more than one count but fewer than ten. This rearrangement joins TRBV19 to TRBJ1-1; D is undetermined. Germline loops: CDR1 LNHDA, CDR2 SQIVND (reference sequence). This CDR3 region has 11 residues. The V end lost 9 bases, the J end lost 0 bases, and 5 bases lay between the germline ends. The CDR3 DNA reads TGTGCCAGCGCGGTGAACACTGAAGCTTTCTTT. Encoded protein: CASAVNTEAFF.

This clonotype has just a few counts. The chain joins TRBV7-3 to TRBJ2-3; the D gene is possibly TRBD2 (5 bases). This CDR3 region has 12 residues. The V and J ends lost 2 bases and 11 bases respectively, with 11 bases between them. Per the germline V gene, CDR1 is SGHTA and CDR2 is FQGTGA. CDR3 nucleotide sequence: TGTGCCAGCAGCTTAGAGGGCAGGAGGCAGTATTTT. Translated: CASSLEGRRQYF.

Ten or more counts support this clonotype. The chain uses TRBV6-5 and TRBJ1-1, with no clear D. The germline V and J ends were trimmed by 6 bases and 4 bases, with 18 bases remaining between them. The CDR3 sequence is 15 residues long. Looked up from germline, CDR1 is MNHEY and CDR2 is SVGAGI. The CDR3 region is CASRPRAARGTEAFF. DNA for the CDR3: TGTGCCAGCAGGCCCCGGGCAGCACGAGGCACTGAAGCTTTCTTT.

Details on this clonotype: No conserved phenylalanine or tryptophan ends this CDR3, so it is likely a read error. V and J are TRBV20-1 and TRBJ1-4, with a tentative D call TRBD1 (5 bases). CDR1 and CDR2 (germline): DFQATT, SNEGSKA (reference sequence). The CDR3 runs to 13 residues. V lost 8 bases and J 3 bases, leaving 13 bases between the germline ends. The CDR3 DNA sequence: TGCAGTACTCGGGGGGTTCCTAATGAAAAACTGTTTTAT. Its protein is CSTRGVPNEKLFY.

V gene TRBV29-1 combines with J gene TRBJ1-1; D remains ambiguous. V was trimmed by 8 bases and J by 0 bases, leaving 16 bases between them. The CDR3 runs to 14 residues. The germline V gene has CDR1 SQVTM and CDR2 ANQGSEA. The CDR3 region is CSLSQRLMNTEAFF. CDR3 sequence (DNA): TGCAGCTTATCCCAAAGGCTAATGAACACTGAAGCTTTCTTT. Full variable domain (missing parts from reference TRBV29-1 and TRBJ1-1): SAVISQKPSRDICQRGTSLTIQCQVDSQVTMMFWYRQQPGQSLTLIATANQGSEATYESGFVIDKFPISRPNLTFSTLTVSNMSPEDSSIYLCSLSQRLMNTEAFFGQGTRLTVV.

This clonotype was seen ten or more times. The chain is built from TRBV12-3 or TRBV12-4 and TRBJ2-6; possible D gene TRBD2, 6 bases. The length of the CDR3 is 15 residues. With 3 bases removed from V and 4 bases from J, the gap between germline ends came to 10 bases. This CDR3 reads CASSLRGNGANVLTF. The CDR3 DNA sequence: TGTGCCAGCAGTTTGCGGGGAAACGGGGCCAACGTCCTGACTTTC.

This clonotype has a count of ten or more. The gene calls are TRBV12-3 or TRBV12-4 and TRBJ2-3; D remains unclear. Trimming left V 3 bases short and J 4 bases short, with 14 bases between. CDR3 length: 15 amino acids. The CDR3 nucleotides are TGTGCCAGCAGTTTCCACGGCGGAGTACCAGATACGCAGTATTTT. It codes for CASSFHGGVPDTQYF.

The chain uses TRBV12-3 or TRBV12-4 and TRBJ2-5, with TRBD2 identical over 10 bases. The CDR3 covers 16 residues. V shed 2 bases and J 1 base; nucleotides not matched to a gene: 4. The CDR3 protein is CASSLTSGAIQETQYF. The CDR3 region has the DNA TGTGCCAGCAGTTTAACTAGCGGGGCGATCCAAGAGACCCAGTACTTC.

This clonotype has at least ten counts. The V call is TRBV6-5, the J call TRBJ1-4; D is undetermined. The CDR3 is 14 residues long. The germline V gene has CDR1 MNHEY and CDR2 SVGAGI. V lost 11 bases, J lost 0 bases, and 13 bases lay in between. CDR3 in amino acids: CAGPAKTTNEKLFF. The CDR3, as DNA: TGTGCCGGCCCGGCGAAGACAACTAATGAAAAACTGTTTTTT.

The CDR3 sequence is CSASGGGGSTDTQYF. As DNA, the CDR3 is TGCAGTGCTAGCGGCGGGGGAGGTAGCACAGATACGCAGTATTTT. The rearrangement links TRBV20-1 to TRBJ2-3; 7 bases align to TRBD2. This CDR3 contains 15 residues. The germline V gene has CDR1 DFQATT and CDR2 SNEGSKA (reference sequence). The trim removed 3 bases at V and 0 bases at J, leaving 6 bases unmatched.

The chain couples TRBV5-1 to TRBJ2-5; 10 bases align to TRBD2. In germline, CDR1 is SGHRS, CDR2 YFSETQ. The CDR3 is made up of 12 amino acids. The trim removed 3 bases at V and 7 bases at J, leaving 0 bases unmatched. CDR3: CASSSSGGTQYF. The CDR3 nucleotides read TGCGCCAGCAGCTCTAGCGGGGGGACCCAGTACTTC.

The table lists this clonotype with many counts. The V call is TRBV9, the J call TRBJ1-2; D might be TRBD1 (6 bases). Per the germline V gene, CDR1 is SGDLS and CDR2 is YYNGEE. V gave up 0 bases and J gave up 4 bases, with 16 bases separating them. CDR3 length: 16 amino acids. CDR3 DNA: TGTGCCAGCAGCGTAGATCCGCGGGGGCGCTTCTATGGCTACACCTTC. Translating gives CASSVDPRGRFYGYTF.

This clonotype has ten or more counts. The genes are TRBV5-1 and TRBJ2-2; D might be TRBD1 (5 bases). CDR1 is SGHRS, CDR2 YFSETQ, per germline. With 1 base removed from V and 3 bases from J, the gap between germline ends came to 13 bases. This CDR3 comprises 16 residues. CDR3 loop: CASSLRGHLDTGELFF. The CDR3 DNA follows: TGCGCCAGCAGCTTGAGGGGTCACCTTGACACCGGGGAGCTGTTTTTT.

The genes are TRBV11-2 and TRBJ1-5; D is possibly TRBD1 (6 bases). In germline, CDR1 is SGHAT, CDR2 FQNNGV. V lost 5 bases, J lost 6 bases, and 14 bases lay in between. The CDR3 totals 14 residues. CDR3 in DNA: TGTGCCAGCAGCACGACGGGGGGCGGTCAGCCCCAGCATTTT. As protein: CASSTTGGGQPQHF.

Many counts were recorded for this clonotype. The chain carries TRBV12-3 or TRBV12-4 and TRBJ1-6, with 7 bases identical to TRBD1. This CDR3 is built from 14 residues. Trimming removed 7 bases from V and 10 bases from J; junction bases left unmatched: 10. The DNA of the CDR3 is TGTGCCAGCAATACAAGGGGGCTACGCTCACCCCTCCACTTT. Translating gives CASNTRGLRSPLHF.

The sample holds a few counts of this clonotype. The rearrangement joins TRBV13 to TRBJ2-1; 13 bases line up with TRBD2. There are 15 residues in the CDR3. The V segment lost 4 bases and the J segment 9 bases; nucleotides outside the gene matches: 6. Germline V gives CDR1 PRHDT, CDR2 FYEKMQ (reference sequence). CDR3 sequence (DNA): TGTGCCAGCAGCTATCTACTAGCGGGGGGGTCTGAGCAGTTCTTC. Translating it yields CASSYLLAGGSEQFF.

There are many counts of this clonotype. The J gene is TRBJ2-1, the V gene TRBV20-1; TRBD2 matches at 8 bases. V shed 2 bases and J 9 bases; nucleotides not matched to a gene: 15. CDR3 length equals 16 residues. Germline CDR1 reads DFQATT; CDR2 reads SNEGSKA (reference sequence). In DNA, the CDR3 is TGCAGTGCTAGATCGCTCAGGCGGGAGGTTCCTACTGAGCAGTTCTTC. Translation gives CSARSLRREVPTEQFF.

This clonotype came up many times. The J gene is TRBJ2-7, the V gene TRBV5-1; D unresolved. V gave up 0 bases and J gave up 4 bases, with 8 bases separating them. The germline V gene has CDR1 SGHRS and CDR2 YFSETQ. This CDR3 comprises 13 residues. CDR3 nucleotide sequence: TGCGCCAGCAGCTTGGGACTGCCGTACGAGCAGTACTTC. It codes for CASSLGLPYEQYF.

V usage is TRBV10-3 and J usage is TRBJ2-3, with 7 bases matching TRBD2. CDR3 length: 19 residues. Germline V lookup: CDR1 ENHRY, CDR2 SYGVKD. J was trimmed by 2 bases and V by 5 bases; bases with no gene match: 19. The CDR3 DNA is TGTGCCATCAGTCTATCATCCCCAGCCCCTAGCGGTCACACAGATACGCAGTATTTT. It yields the protein CAISLSSPAPSGHTDTQYF.

In this sample, this clonotype turned up many times. The chain uses TRBV9 and TRBJ2-3, with unresolved D. The germline V and J ends were trimmed by 1 base and 5 bases, with 11 bases remaining between them. CDR1 SGDLS and CDR2 YYNGEE come from the germline V gene. This CDR3 has 14 amino acids. DNA for the CDR3: TGTGCCAGCAGCGTAAACAACCTAGGAGATACGCAGTATTTT. Its protein product is CASSVNNLGDTQYF.

This chain links TRBV5-6 with TRBJ1-1; D uncertain. CDR1 is SGHDT, CDR2 YYEEEE, per germline. V lost 5 bases to trimming and J lost 0 bases, with 17 bases between them. The CDR3 is 16 amino acids. CDR3 sequence reads: CASRAPGRQLNTEAFF. The CDR3 DNA reads TGTGCCAGCAGAGCGCCCGGGAGGCAGCTGAACACTGAAGCTTTCTTT. Using reference TRBV5-6 and TRBJ1-1 for the parts outside the CDR3, the full variable domain is DAGVTQSPTHLIKTRGQQVTLRCSPKSGHDTVSWYQQALGQGPQFIFQYYEEEERQRGNFPDRFSGHQFPNYSSELNVNALLLGDSALYLCASRAPGRQLNTEAFFGQGTRLTVV.